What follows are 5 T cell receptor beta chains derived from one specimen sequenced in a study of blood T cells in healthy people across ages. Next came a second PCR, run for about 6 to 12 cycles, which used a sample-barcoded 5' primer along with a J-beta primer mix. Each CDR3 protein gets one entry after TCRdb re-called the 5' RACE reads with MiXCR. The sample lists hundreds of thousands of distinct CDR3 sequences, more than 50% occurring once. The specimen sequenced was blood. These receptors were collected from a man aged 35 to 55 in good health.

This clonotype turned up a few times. The CDR3 region is CATLNRGEETQYF. In DNA form, the CDR3 reads TGTGCCACCCTCAACAGGGGAGAAGAGACCCAGTACTTC. This sequence joins TRBV11-2 and TRBJ2-5, with 7 bases fitting TRBD1. The CDR3 runs to 13 residues. J gave up 3 bases and V 10 bases, and 8 bases lay outside the gene matches. The germline CDR1 and CDR2 sequences are SGHAT and FQNNGV.

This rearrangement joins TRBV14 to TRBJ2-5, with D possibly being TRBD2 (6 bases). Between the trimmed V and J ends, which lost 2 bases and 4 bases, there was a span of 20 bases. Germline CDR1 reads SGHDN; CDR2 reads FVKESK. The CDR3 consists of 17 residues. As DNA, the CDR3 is TGTGCCAGCAGCCAACTCACACCGGGAGATTCGCGAGAGACCCAGTACTTC. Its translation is CASSQLTPGDSRETQYF. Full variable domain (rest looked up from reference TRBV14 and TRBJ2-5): EAGVTQFPSHSVIEKGQTVTLRCDPISGHDNLYWYRRVMGKEIKFLLHFVKESKQDESGMPNNRFLAERTGGTYSTLKVQPAELEDSGVYFCASSQLTPGDSRETQYFGPGTRLLVL.

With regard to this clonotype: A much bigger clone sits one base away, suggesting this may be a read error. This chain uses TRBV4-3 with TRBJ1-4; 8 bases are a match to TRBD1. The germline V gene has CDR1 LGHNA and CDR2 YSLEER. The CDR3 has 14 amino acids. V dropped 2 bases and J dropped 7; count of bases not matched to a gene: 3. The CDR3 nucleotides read TGCGCCAGCAGCCAATCAGGGGGCGGTGAAAAACTGTTTTTT. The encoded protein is CASSQSGGGEKLFF.

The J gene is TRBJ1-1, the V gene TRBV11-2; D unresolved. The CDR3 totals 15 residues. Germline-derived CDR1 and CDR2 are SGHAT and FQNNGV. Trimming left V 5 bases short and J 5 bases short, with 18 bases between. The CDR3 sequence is CASSEIRVLGTEAFF. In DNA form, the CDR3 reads TGTGCCAGCAGCGAAATCCGGGTCCTGGGGACTGAAGCTTTCTTT.

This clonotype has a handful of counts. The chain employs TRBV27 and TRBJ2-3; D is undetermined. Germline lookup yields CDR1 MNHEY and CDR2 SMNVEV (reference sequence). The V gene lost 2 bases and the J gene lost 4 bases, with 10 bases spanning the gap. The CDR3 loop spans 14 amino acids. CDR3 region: CASSLLSSADTQYF. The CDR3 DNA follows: TGTGCCAGCAGTTTACTCTCCTCCGCAGATACGCAGTATTTT.